This TCR beta chain was obtained from a study of CD8 T cells in Susac syndrome. With random hexamers, 0.5 to 1 ug RNA was reverse transcribed. MiXCR, applied by TCRdb to the immunoSEQ multiplex PCR reads, yields one record per CDR3 protein. Of approximately 120,000 distinct CDR3 sequences listed, approximately 95% are singletons. This CDR3 region has 14 residues. V dropped 4 bases and J dropped 2 bases, with 13 bases sitting between them. Germline assignment: CDR1 SQVTM and CDR2 ANQGSEA. Sequenced material: CD8+ T cells from PBMCs. The chain combines TRBV29-1 with TRBJ2-3; possible D gene TRBD2, 6 bases. The TCR was taken from a human donor with multiple sclerosis. In nucleotides, the CDR3 is TGCAGCGTTGTCGGCGGGGCGCCCACAGATACGCAGTATTTT. It specifies CSVVGGAPTDTQYF.